This T cell receptor (beta chain) was recorded in a study of CD8+ T cells in alopecia areata. As for the study in general: The drug, oral tofacitinib, was given to treated patients at 5 to 10 mg twice daily. Patients took tofacitinib for 6 to 18 months, followed by 6 drug-free months. Whole-study results and caveats: Researchers report lesional scalp, most notably alopecia totalis/universalis, outstripped normal scalp in clonality.

Treatment defined: oral pan-JAK inhibitor, 5-10 mg twice daily. Isolation of CD4+ and CD8+ T cells from PBMCs was achieved by sorting. RNA was extracted and reverse transcribed into cDNA as the sequencing template. Sequenced by immunoSEQ multiplex PCR; TCRdb stores in-frame clones only, minus some. The data contain 150,000 to 200,000 clones, about 60% of them seen just once; the ten biggest clones take up 13% to 15%. This clone was seen a handful of times. Its antigen is not known. Trimming removed 4 bases from V and 2 bases from J, with 16 bases in between. The germline gives CDR1 SGHTA, CDR2 FQGNSA. This CDR3 region has 16 residues.

The TCR was taken from a human donor with alopecia areata. The chain has TRBV7-2 and TRBJ2-3; D is possibly TRBD1 or TRBD2 (5 bases each). Sequenced material: CD4+ T cells sorted from blood, taken at week 24, from a patient treated with tofacitinib. The CDR3 loop reads CASSSGWGFPTDTQYF. CDR3 DNA: TGTGCCAGCAGCTCAGGATGGGGGTTCCCCACAGATACGCAGTATTTT.